Presented here are 16 T cell receptor beta chains from one specimen sequenced in a study of blood T cell repertoires in COVID-19. Assay: immunoSEQ multiplex PCR; the TCRdb copy retains only in-frame clones and omits some. Of 90,000 to 110,000 clones listed, roughly 84% were seen once; the top ten hold 7% to 9%. Sequencing input: peripheral blood. The receptor source for this set is a woman aged 80 or over with active or convalescent COVID-19.

This sequence joins TRBV10-3 and TRBJ2-5; TRBD1 matches at 11 bases. The CDR3 spans 14 residues. Germline V gene data show CDR1 as ENHRY and CDR2 as SYGVKD. Trimming at V came to 6 bases and at J to 4 bases, leaving 4 bases not matched to a gene. The CDR3 here is CAIRDRGQGETQYF. The CDR3 DNA reads TGTGCCATCAGGGACAGGGGGCAGGGAGAGACCCAGTACTTC.

The rearrangement uses TRBV19 and TRBJ1-1; D is unresolved. The germline V gene has CDR1 LNHDA and CDR2 SQIVND (reference sequence). Trimming left V 0 bases short and J 4 bases short, with 6 bases between. The CDR3 length is 13 residues. The CDR3 protein is CASSIEHGTEAFF. The CDR3 DNA reads TGTGCCAGTAGTATAGAACATGGCACTGAAGCTTTCTTT.

The chain uses TRBV19 and TRBJ1-6; D is ambiguous. CDR1 and CDR2 (germline): LNHDA, SQIVND (reference sequence). Trimming took off 7 bases at V and 8 bases at J, with 12 bases between the two ends. CDR3 length: 13 residues. CDR3 residues: CASTWTRDSPLHF. CDR3 DNA: TGTGCCAGTACCTGGACGAGGGATTCACCCCTCCACTTT.

The DNA for the CDR3 is TGTGCCAGCAGCTTTAAGGTAGCCGGGACCGGGGAGCTGTTTTTT. It codes for CASSFKVAGTGELFF. The chain is built from TRBV7-9 and TRBJ2-2; D not resolved. V gave up 3 bases and J gave up 5 bases, with 13 bases separating them. Germline-derived CDR1 and CDR2 are SEHNR and FQNEAQ (reference sequence). The CDR3 totals 15 residues.

This clone was observed once. The J gene is TRBJ1-6, the V gene TRBV19; 7 bases agree with TRBD1. Germline CDR1 and CDR2: LNHDA and SQIVND (reference sequence). Trimming cost V 9 bases and J 0 bases; bases outside gene matches: 8. The CDR3 runs 16 residues. In DNA, the CDR3 is TGTGCCAGCCATCCGACAGGGAGCTCCTATAATTCACCCCTCCACTTT. Translated: CASHPTGSSYNSPLHF.

The genes are TRBV19 and TRBJ1-1; TRBD1 matches at 9 bases. The germline V gene has CDR1 LNHDA and CDR2 SQIVND (reference sequence). V lost 7 bases to trimming and J lost 0 bases; unmatched junction nucleotides: 12. This CDR3 has 17 residues. The CDR3 sequence is CASTSLGTGRMNTEAFF. The CDR3 DNA reads as TGTGCCAGTACCTCCCTAGGGACAGGGCGAATGAACACTGAAGCTTTCTTT.

This chain links TRBV5-4 with TRBJ1-3; no clear D gene. The CDR3 has 15 residues. V shed 0 bases and J shed 0 bases, with 7 bases lying between them. CDR1 is SGHNT and CDR2 is YYREEE in the germline V gene (reference sequence). This CDR3 is CASSLDSHSGNTIYF. CDR3 bases: TGTGCCAGCAGCTTGGACAGCCACTCTGGAAACACCATATATTTT. Combining the CDR3 with reference TRBV5-4 and TRBJ1-3 gives the whole variable domain ETGVTQSPTHLIKTRGQQVTLRCSSQSGHNTVSWYQQALGQGPQFIFQYYREEENGRGNFPPRFSGLQFPNYSSELNVNALELDDSALYLCASSLDSHSGNTIYFGEGSWLTVV.

This chain connects TRBV10-3 to TRBJ2-1; tentatively, D is TRBD2 (5 bases). Germline V gene sequence: CDR1 ENHRY, CDR2 SYGVKD. The CDR3 has 14 amino acids. The V gene lost 2 bases and the J gene lost 8 bases, with 13 bases spanning the gap. In DNA, the CDR3 is TGTGCCATCAGTGAGGAGGGAGTGGTATATGAGCAGTTCTTC. Its translation is CAISEEGVVYEQFF.

This clone came up once. The gene calls are TRBV7-9 and TRBJ2-5; 11 bases agree with TRBD2. Trimming took 8 bases from V and 3 from J; bases not matched to a gene: 11. CDR1 and CDR2 from the germline V gene are SEHNR and FQNEAQ (reference sequence). This CDR3 has 16 amino acids. The CDR3 reads CASQTGLAGGKETQYF. The CDR3 DNA reads as TGTGCCAGCCAAACGGGGCTAGCGGGAGGAAAAGAGACCCAGTACTTC.

The V gene is TRBV7-8, the J gene TRBJ1-5; the match to TRBD1 covers 7 bases. CDR1 is SGHVS, CDR2 FQNEAQ, per germline. With V trimmed by 4 bases and J by 2 bases, 5 bases remained unmatched. This CDR3 region has 15 residues. DNA for the CDR3: TGTGCCAGCAGCTCCCGGGACAGCCGCAATCAGCCCCAGCATTTT. This encodes CASSSRDSRNQPQHF. Variable domain in full (rest from reference TRBV7-8 and TRBJ1-5): GAGVSQSPRYKVAKRGQDVALRCDPISGHVSLFWYQQALGQGPEFLTYFQNEAQLDKSGLPSDRFFAERPEGSVSTLKIQRTQQEDSAVYLCASSSRDSRNQPQHFGDGTRLSIL.

This sequence joins TRBV15 and TRBJ1-3; 8 bases align to TRBD1. Losses at the gene ends were 3 bases for V and 0 bases for J; bases not matched to a gene: 7. Looked up from germline, CDR1 is LNHNV and CDR2 is YYDKDF (reference sequence). This CDR3 region has 17 residues. CDR3 sequence: CATSSDRGPSSGNTIYF. As DNA, the CDR3 is TGTGCCACCAGCAGCGACAGGGGACCGAGCTCTGGAAACACCATATATTTT.

This clone was seen a handful of times. V gene TRBV6-1 combines with J gene TRBJ2-7, with a weak D call TRBD1 (5 bases). CDR1 and CDR2 (germline): MNHNS, SASEGT. The CDR3 length is 14 residues. Deletions cut 1 base from V and 1 base from J, with 8 bases between. CDR3 residues: CASSEVAGSYEQYF. The CDR3 nucleotides read TGTGCCAGCAGTGAAGTGGCAGGGTCCTACGAGCAGTACTTC.

V and J are TRBV5-1 and TRBJ1-3; possibly TRBD1 for D (5 bases). Germline V lookup: CDR1 SGHRS, CDR2 YFSETQ. CDR3 length equals 15 residues. Trimming removed 3 bases from V and 2 bases from J, with 12 bases in between. In DNA, the CDR3 is TGCGCCAGCAGCTGGGGATCGGGGGCTGGAAACACCATATATTTT. Translated: CASSWGSGAGNTIYF. The full variable domain, in which reference TRBV5-1 and TRBJ1-3 provide the parts outside the CDR3, is KAGVTQTPRYLIKTRGQQVTLSCSPISGHRSVSWYQQTPGQGLQFLFEYFSETQRNKGNFPGRFSGRQFSNSRSEMNVSTLELGDSALYLCASSWGSGAGNTIYFGEGSWLTVV.

This clone came up once. The V gene is TRBV24-1, the J gene TRBJ2-4; 11 bases fit TRBD1. The V gene end was trimmed by 3 bases and the J gene end by 8 bases; junction bases not matched to a gene: 17. In germline, CDR1 is KGHDR, CDR2 SFDVKD. CDR3 length: 19 amino acids. Written as DNA, the CDR3 is TGTGCCACCAGTGATAGGGGGACAGGGGGACAACCAATCGTAGACATTCAGTACTTC. Protein sequence: CATSDRGTGGQPIVDIQYF.

The gene calls are TRBV15 and TRBJ2-1; 10 bases map to TRBD2. J gave up 10 bases and V 2 bases, and 11 bases lay outside the gene matches. Germline V lookup: CDR1 LNHNV, CDR2 YYDKDF (reference sequence). The CDR3 contains 16 residues. The CDR3 DNA follows: TGTGCCACCAGCAGAACCAGCGGGAGGGCCTCGGGCGAGCAGTTCTTC. Translating gives CATSRTSGRASGEQFF.

V usage is TRBV5-1 and J usage is TRBJ1-1; the match to TRBD1 covers 8 bases. The germline V gene has CDR1 SGHRS and CDR2 YFSETQ. This CDR3 is built from 15 residues. J gave up 5 bases and V 2 bases, and 8 bases lay outside the gene matches. DNA of the CDR3: TGCGCCAGCAGCTTTACTTCAGGACAGGGTACTGAAGCTTTCTTT. The encoded protein is CASSFTSGQGTEAFF.